The T cell receptor (beta chain) under discussion was sequenced for a study of blood T cell repertoires in COVID-19. CDR1 and CDR2 from the germline V gene are SGDLS and YYNGEE. The CDR3 has 18 residues. Germline trimming cut 0 bases from V and 4 bases from J; bases unmatched to any gene: 7. As originally analysed: The authors estimated nucleated cell counts from reference gene primer amplification. Assay used: immunoSEQ multiplex PCR; TCRdb lists only in-frame clones, some missing. D and trimming were read from the DNA, whereas the V and J calls and clone size are those reported in that table. The repertoire consists of approximately 180,000 clones, with approximately 88% occurring once and the leading ten covering roughly 7.2%. One Seattle source followed patients from active infection through their disease course.

Source material: peripheral blood. The rearrangement links TRBV9 to TRBJ2-2, with 12 nucleotides matching TRBD2. This receptor was identified in a woman in her 40s with COVID-19, enrolled during active disease. CDR3 sequence reads: CASSVGRLAGGGTGELFF. In nucleotides, the CDR3 is TGTGCCAGCAGCGTAGGGAGGCTAGCGGGAGGGGGCACCGGGGAGCTGTTTTTT.